The 31 T cell receptor beta chains below all came from one sample that was sequenced in a study of blood T cells in healthy people across ages. A second about 6 to 11 cycle PCR used barcoded and J-beta primers. TCRdb passed the 5' RACE reads through MiXCR, listing each CDR3 protein once. The sample lists 750,000 to 950,000 distinct CDR3 sequences; roughly 50% were seen once. The source material was blood. Receptors were obtained from an elderly man in good health.

A few counts support this clonotype. V is TRBV20-1 and J is TRBJ2-1, with 9 bases matching TRBD2. J was trimmed by 5 bases and V by 3 bases; bases with no gene match: 8. CDR3 length: 15 amino acids. Germline-derived CDR1 and CDR2 are DFQATT and SNEGSKA (reference sequence). The CDR3 DNA reads TGCAGTGCTAGTCAAACTAGCGGGCCCAACAATGAGCAGTTCTTC. Its protein is CSASQTSGPNNEQFF.

V and J are TRBV6-1 and TRBJ2-7; TRBD2 aligns across 8 bases. V gave up 3 bases and J gave up 4 bases; unmatched junction bases: 5. The CDR3 spans 14 residues. The V gene's germline CDR1 is MNHNS and CDR2 SASEGT. In DNA, the CDR3 is TGTGCCAGCAGTGAGCGAGCGGGAGCTTACGAGCAGTACTTC. Translating it yields CASSERAGAYEQYF.

This sequence joins TRBV10-3 and TRBJ2-3, with D hard to call. Germline V gene lookup returns CDR1 ENHRY and CDR2 SYGVKD. V lost 0 bases and J lost 14, with 24 bases in between. The CDR3 is made up of 16 amino acids. The CDR3 is CAISESVLTEHRYAYF. The DNA for the CDR3 is TGTGCCATCAGTGAGTCGGTTCTCACGGAGCACAGATACGCGTATTTT.

The chain joins TRBV27 to TRBJ2-7; a possible D gene is TRBD2 (5 bases). V lost 2 bases and J 3 bases, leaving 14 bases between the germline ends. Germline V gene sequence: CDR1 MNHEY, CDR2 SMNVEV (reference sequence). The CDR3 loop spans 15 amino acids. This chain's CDR3 is CASSLGSGPLYEQYF. DNA of the CDR3: TGTGCCAGCAGTTTAGGAAGCGGACCCCTCTACGAGCAGTACTTC.

This clonotype was seen a handful of times. The V and J genes are TRBV5-1 and TRBJ2-1, with TRBD2 matching 13 bases. Trimming removed 4 bases from V and 4 bases from J; junction bases left unmatched: 2. CDR3 length equals 15 residues. Germline CDR1 reads SGHRS; CDR2 reads YFSETQ. Here the CDR3 reads CASSGLAGAYNEQFF. The CDR3 DNA follows: TGCGCCAGCAGCGGACTAGCGGGAGCTTACAATGAGCAGTTCTTC.

This clonotype was seen a handful of times. J is TRBJ1-2 and V is TRBV7-3; possibly TRBD1 for D (5 bases). Germline assignment: CDR1 SGHTA and CDR2 FQGTGA. CDR3 length: 14 residues. Trimming stripped 1 base from V and 4 bases from J, with 10 bases between. The CDR3 loop reads CASSLNSGSYGYTF. The CDR3, as DNA: TGTGCCAGCAGCTTAAATTCAGGGTCCTATGGCTACACCTTC.

This chain's CDR3 is CSARAPGTAKNIQYF. In DNA, the CDR3 is TGCAGTGCTAGAGCGCCTGGGACCGCCAAAAACATTCAGTACTTC. This rearrangement joins TRBV20-1 to TRBJ2-4; either TRBD1 or TRBD2 may supply D (5 bases each). This CDR3 is 15 amino acids long. Germline lookup yields CDR1 DFQATT and CDR2 SNEGSKA (reference sequence). Trimming removed 1 base at V and 1 base at J, with 11 bases between.

V and J are TRBV25-1 and TRBJ1-4, with D tentatively TRBD1 (5 bases). Per the germline V gene, CDR1 is MGHDK and CDR2 is SYGVNS. The CDR3 sequence is 14 residues long. Trimming took off 3 bases at V and 6 bases at J, with 11 bases between the two ends. The DNA of the CDR3 is TGTGCCAGCAGTGAGGGGGAGGGCTATGAAAAACTGTTTTTT. It translates to CASSEGEGYEKLFF.

This clonotype was recorded many times. The chain couples TRBV14 to TRBJ2-1; TRBD2 agrees at 9 bases. V lost 6 bases to trimming and J lost 8 bases; unmatched junction nucleotides: 11. Germline V gene sequence: CDR1 SGHDN, CDR2 FVKESK. There are 15 residues in the CDR3. CDR3 DNA: TGTGCCAGCAGTTATATGACTAGCGGTATCGATGAGCAGTTCTTC. It specifies CASSYMTSGIDEQFF.

The V and J genes are TRBV7-2 and TRBJ2-1, with TRBD2 matching 8 bases. This CDR3 comprises 14 residues. V was clipped by 3 bases and J by 10 bases; unmatched bases: 8. Looked up from germline, CDR1 is SGHTA and CDR2 is FQGNSA. The CDR3 DNA sequence: TGTGCCAGCAGCTTTACCGCGGGGGGCTACGAGCAGTTCTTC. This translates into CASSFTAGGYEQFF.

CDR3: CASSHYRPEVVTYYGYTF. CDR3 nucleotides: TGTGCCAGCAGCCATTACAGGCCCGAAGTGGTTACGTACTATGGCTACACCTTC. This chain links TRBV3-1 with TRBJ1-2; D perhaps matches TRBD1 (5 bases). The germline V gene encodes CDR1 LGHDT and CDR2 YNNKEL (reference sequence). Deletions cut 3 bases from V and 3 bases from J, with 23 bases between. The CDR3 extends over 18 amino acids.

The gene calls are TRBV7-3 and TRBJ2-1; 10 bases match TRBD2. Germline CDR1 SGHTA, CDR2 FQGTGA. Losses at the gene ends were 4 bases for V and 7 bases for J; bases not matched to a gene: 10. This CDR3 spans 16 amino acids. CDR3: CASSSTPGLARNEQFF. DNA for the CDR3: TGTGCCAGCAGCTCAACTCCGGGACTAGCGAGGAATGAGCAGTTCTTC.

This chain connects TRBV7-9 to TRBJ2-7, with 7 bases matching TRBD2. The ends lost 6 bases at V and 1 base at J; junction bases unmatched: 6. This CDR3 is built from 14 residues. The germline V gene encodes CDR1 SEHNR and CDR2 FQNEAQ (reference sequence). The CDR3 reads CASSLGGVSYEQYF. As DNA, the CDR3 is TGTGCCAGCAGTTTGGGGGGGGTGTCCTACGAGCAGTACTTC.

The chain is built from TRBV6-6 and TRBJ2-7; TRBD1 is a possible D gene (6 bases). V gave up 7 bases and J gave up 4 bases, with 17 bases separating them. This CDR3 contains 14 residues. The V gene's germline CDR1 is MNHNY and CDR2 SVGAGI (reference sequence). The CDR3 coding sequence is TGTGCCAGCAAGTTCACAGGGACGAGTTACGAGCAGTACTTC. Its translation: CASKFTGTSYEQYF.

This chain links TRBV28 with TRBJ2-1, with 7 bases identical to TRBD1. CDR3 size: 15 residues. The V gene's germline CDR1 is MDHEN and CDR2 SYDVKM. After removal of 5 bases from V and 8 bases from J, the junction contained 12 bases not matched to a gene. CDR3 protein: CASSQSTGSGYEQFF. Written as DNA, the CDR3 is TGTGCCAGCAGTCAATCGACAGGGTCGGGGTATGAGCAGTTCTTC.

The rearrangement uses TRBV6-5 and TRBJ2-3, with 9 bases lining up with TRBD2. Germline V gene lookup returns CDR1 MNHEY and CDR2 SVGAGI. This CDR3 contains 17 residues. V shed 1 base, J shed 0 bases, and the junction held 5 bases outside the gene matches. CDR3 loop: CASSYFGLARSTDTQYF. The DNA for the CDR3 is TGTGCCAGCAGTTACTTCGGACTAGCGAGAAGCACAGATACGCAGTATTTT.

The CDR3 nucleotides are TGTGCCAGCAGTGAAAAGTGGACCCAGTACTTC. It is translated as CASSEKWTQYF. The rearrangement links TRBV2 to TRBJ2-7; D is uncertain. The last part of the DNA fits TRBJ2-5 better; the J call may be wrong. Germline V gene data show CDR1 as SNHLY and CDR2 as FYNNEI. The CDR3 extends over 11 amino acids.

There are a few counts of this clonotype. This chain connects TRBV12-3 or TRBV12-4 to TRBJ2-1; 7 bases agree with TRBD2. J lost 4 bases, V lost 4 bases, and 10 bases had no gene match. The CDR3 has 16 residues. CDR3 DNA sequence: TGTGCCAGCAGTTGGATGGGTAGCGGGCGTTACAATGAGCAGTTCTTC. Protein product: CASSWMGSGRYNEQFF.

This rearrangement joins TRBV6-4 to TRBJ2-7; 9 bases agree with TRBD1. The germline gives CDR1 MRHNA, CDR2 SNTAGT. The V and J ends lost 4 bases and 4 bases, in that order; junction bases with no gene match: 5. The length of the CDR3 is 14 residues. The CDR3 sequence: CASSGDREGYEQYF. CDR3 sequence (DNA): TGTGCCAGCAGTGGGGACAGGGAAGGGTACGAGCAGTACTTC.

The CDR3 coding sequence is TGTGCCACCAGTGATTTGCGGGGGAACCCCTACAATGAGCAGTTCTTC. It encodes CATSDLRGNPYNEQFF. The chain is built from TRBV24-1 and TRBJ2-1, with a weak D call TRBD2 (6 bases). Germline V CDR1 and CDR2: KGHDR, SFDVKD. The CDR3 is 16 residues long. Trimming shortened V by 0 bases and J by 2 bases, and 10 bases separated the two germline ends.

The CDR3 DNA follows: TGTGCCAGCAGCTATCGACAGGGGGGTCATTCACCCCTCCACTTT. This gives the protein CASSYRQGGHSPLHF. This chain joins TRBV13 and TRBJ1-6; 9 bases agree with TRBD1. The germline V gene has CDR1 PRHDT and CDR2 FYEKMQ (reference sequence). V shed 4 bases and J 8 bases; nucleotides not matched to a gene: 6. This CDR3 comprises 15 residues. The complete variable domain, with remaining parts taken from reference TRBV13 and TRBJ1-6, reads AAGVIQSPRHLIKEKRETATLKCYPIPRHDTVYWYQQGPGQDPQFLISFYEKMQSDKGSIPDRFSAQQFSDYHSELNMSSLELGDSALYFCASSYRQGGHSPLHFGNGTRLTVT.

This clonotype appeared once. This may arise from a read error, as a much more abundant clone is one base away. The chain employs TRBV29-1 and TRBJ2-5; D not resolved. The CDR3 is 12 amino acids. CDR1 is SQVTM and CDR2 is ANQGSEA in the germline V gene. The CDR3 protein is CGVVGLQETQYF. DNA of the CDR3: TGCGGCGTGGTTGGATTACAAGAGACCCAGTACTTC.

The chain employs TRBV13 and TRBJ2-1; D remains ambiguous. Germline assignment: CDR1 PRHDT and CDR2 FYEKMQ (reference sequence). V was cut by 3 bases and J by 0 bases, with 12 bases left in between. This CDR3 is built from 16 residues. Here the CDR3 reads CASSFAAGGSYNEQFF. The CDR3 nucleotides read TGTGCCAGCAGCTTTGCGGCCGGTGGCTCCTACAATGAGCAGTTCTTC.

V gene TRBV29-1 combines with J gene TRBJ2-5, with TRBD2 identical over 7 bases. The V and J ends lost 3 bases and 11 bases, in that order; junction bases with no gene match: 9. Germline CDR1 reads SQVTM; CDR2 reads ANQGSEA. The CDR3 is 12 amino acids. The CDR3 here is CSVERGREEQYF. The CDR3 nucleotides read TGCAGCGTTGAGCGGGGTCGGGAGGAGCAGTACTTC.

The chain employs TRBV20-1 and TRBJ1-6; 7 nucleotides align to TRBD1. Germline loops: CDR1 DFQATT, CDR2 SNEGSKA (reference sequence). With 3 bases clipped from V and 5 bases from J, the junction kept 13 bases outside the gene matches. The CDR3 totals 17 residues. CDR3 bases: TGCAGTGCTAGGGTAGTCGGGACAGCAACAAATAATTCACCCCTCCACTTT. The encoded protein is CSARVVGTATNNSPLHF.

The rearrangement links TRBV25-1 to TRBJ2-3; D remains ambiguous. Per the germline V gene, CDR1 is MGHDK and CDR2 is SYGVNS. This CDR3 contains 14 residues. Between the trimmed V and J ends, which lost 5 bases and 4 bases, there was a span of 13 bases. CDR3 in DNA: TGTGCCAGCAGTCCCCGTCTTCGGGCAGATACGCAGTATTTT. The encoded protein is CASSPRLRADTQYF.

The CDR3 nucleotides are TGTGCCAGCAGCCAAGATACAGGAAAGTTCTTC. Its translation: CASSQDTGKFF. V gene TRBV14 combines with J gene TRBJ2-1; a possible D gene is TRBD1 (5 bases). This CDR3 region has 11 residues. CDR1 is SGHDN and CDR2 is FVKESK in the germline V gene. V lost 0 bases and J lost 14, with 8 bases in between.

Only a few counts were recorded for this clonotype. J is TRBJ2-7 and V is TRBV7-2, with D perhaps given as TRBD1 or TRBD2 (6 bases each). This CDR3 contains 16 residues. The germline gives CDR1 SGHTA, CDR2 FQGNSA. V was clipped by 0 bases and J by 2 bases, with 14 bases between them. The CDR3 sequence is CASSLAGGTHTYEQYF. In nucleotides, the CDR3 is TGTGCCAGCAGCTTAGCTGGGGGGACACATACCTACGAGCAGTACTTC.

V is TRBV4-1 and J is TRBJ2-5; 8 nucleotides align to TRBD1. J was trimmed by 5 bases and V by 0 bases; bases with no gene match: 5. There are 15 residues in the CDR3. Germline CDR1 is MGHRA and CDR2 is YSYEKL. CDR3: CASSQDRTGRETQYF. The CDR3 DNA sequence: TGCGCCAGCAGCCAAGATCGGACAGGGAGGGAGACCCAGTACTTC.

This clonotype was observed a few times. The V and J genes are TRBV7-2 and TRBJ2-1, with a tentative D call TRBD1 (8 bases). Between the trimmed V and J ends, which lost 6 bases and 6 bases, there was a span of 18 bases. The CDR3 contains 15 residues. The germline CDR1 and CDR2 sequences are SGHTA and FQGNSA. CDR3 region: CASRGQGGGGNEQFF. The CDR3, as DNA: TGTGCCAGCAGAGGACAGGGTGGGGGGGGCAATGAGCAGTTCTTC.

This clonotype came up a few times. The rearrangement links TRBV29-1 to TRBJ1-1; D is possibly TRBD1 (5 bases). Germline CDR1 reads SQVTM; CDR2 reads ANQGSEA. V was cut by 6 bases and J by 5 bases, with 10 bases left in between. The CDR3 sequence is 11 residues long. The CDR3 sequence is CSVGSGTEAFF. Here the CDR3 DNA reads TGCAGCGTGGGGTCAGGGACTGAAGCTTTCTTT. The full variable domain, rest sourced from reference TRBV29-1 and TRBJ1-1, is SAVISQKPSRDICQRGTSLTIQCQVDSQVTMMFWYRQQPGQSLTLIATANQGSEATYESGFVIDKFPISRPNLTFSTLTVSNMSPEDSSIYLCSVGSGTEAFFGQGTRLTVV.